This T cell receptor (beta chain) was recovered during a study of blood T cell repertoires in COVID-19. At the level of the study: PBMCs, B-cell-depleted T cells, or T cells were the source of the cDNA or gDNA that made up the material.

The CDR3 is 13 amino acids. Trimming pared 2 bases from V and 4 bases from J, leaving 6 bases between. Germline V gene data show CDR1 as SGHTA and CDR2 as FQGNSA. Sequencing was performed with immunoSEQ multiplex PCR; in TCRdb, only in-frame clones are kept and a portion is missing. The sample records around 180,000 clones, about four fifths being singletons. Sequencing was done on a sample of peripheral blood. This TCR derives from a man aged 65-85 years with active or convalescent COVID-19. This chain links TRBV7-2 with TRBJ1-3, with D unclear. As DNA, the CDR3 is TGTGCCAGCAGCTTAAACAGCGGAAACACCATATATTTT. It yields the protein CASSLNSGNTIYF. The variable domain in full, with the rest retrieved from reference TRBV7-2 and TRBJ1-3, is GAGVSQSPSNKVTEKGKDVELRCDPISGHTALYWYRQSLGQGLEFLIYFQGNSAPDKSGLPSDRFSAERTGGSVSTLTIQRTQQEDSAVYLCASSLNSGNTIYFGEGSWLTVV.